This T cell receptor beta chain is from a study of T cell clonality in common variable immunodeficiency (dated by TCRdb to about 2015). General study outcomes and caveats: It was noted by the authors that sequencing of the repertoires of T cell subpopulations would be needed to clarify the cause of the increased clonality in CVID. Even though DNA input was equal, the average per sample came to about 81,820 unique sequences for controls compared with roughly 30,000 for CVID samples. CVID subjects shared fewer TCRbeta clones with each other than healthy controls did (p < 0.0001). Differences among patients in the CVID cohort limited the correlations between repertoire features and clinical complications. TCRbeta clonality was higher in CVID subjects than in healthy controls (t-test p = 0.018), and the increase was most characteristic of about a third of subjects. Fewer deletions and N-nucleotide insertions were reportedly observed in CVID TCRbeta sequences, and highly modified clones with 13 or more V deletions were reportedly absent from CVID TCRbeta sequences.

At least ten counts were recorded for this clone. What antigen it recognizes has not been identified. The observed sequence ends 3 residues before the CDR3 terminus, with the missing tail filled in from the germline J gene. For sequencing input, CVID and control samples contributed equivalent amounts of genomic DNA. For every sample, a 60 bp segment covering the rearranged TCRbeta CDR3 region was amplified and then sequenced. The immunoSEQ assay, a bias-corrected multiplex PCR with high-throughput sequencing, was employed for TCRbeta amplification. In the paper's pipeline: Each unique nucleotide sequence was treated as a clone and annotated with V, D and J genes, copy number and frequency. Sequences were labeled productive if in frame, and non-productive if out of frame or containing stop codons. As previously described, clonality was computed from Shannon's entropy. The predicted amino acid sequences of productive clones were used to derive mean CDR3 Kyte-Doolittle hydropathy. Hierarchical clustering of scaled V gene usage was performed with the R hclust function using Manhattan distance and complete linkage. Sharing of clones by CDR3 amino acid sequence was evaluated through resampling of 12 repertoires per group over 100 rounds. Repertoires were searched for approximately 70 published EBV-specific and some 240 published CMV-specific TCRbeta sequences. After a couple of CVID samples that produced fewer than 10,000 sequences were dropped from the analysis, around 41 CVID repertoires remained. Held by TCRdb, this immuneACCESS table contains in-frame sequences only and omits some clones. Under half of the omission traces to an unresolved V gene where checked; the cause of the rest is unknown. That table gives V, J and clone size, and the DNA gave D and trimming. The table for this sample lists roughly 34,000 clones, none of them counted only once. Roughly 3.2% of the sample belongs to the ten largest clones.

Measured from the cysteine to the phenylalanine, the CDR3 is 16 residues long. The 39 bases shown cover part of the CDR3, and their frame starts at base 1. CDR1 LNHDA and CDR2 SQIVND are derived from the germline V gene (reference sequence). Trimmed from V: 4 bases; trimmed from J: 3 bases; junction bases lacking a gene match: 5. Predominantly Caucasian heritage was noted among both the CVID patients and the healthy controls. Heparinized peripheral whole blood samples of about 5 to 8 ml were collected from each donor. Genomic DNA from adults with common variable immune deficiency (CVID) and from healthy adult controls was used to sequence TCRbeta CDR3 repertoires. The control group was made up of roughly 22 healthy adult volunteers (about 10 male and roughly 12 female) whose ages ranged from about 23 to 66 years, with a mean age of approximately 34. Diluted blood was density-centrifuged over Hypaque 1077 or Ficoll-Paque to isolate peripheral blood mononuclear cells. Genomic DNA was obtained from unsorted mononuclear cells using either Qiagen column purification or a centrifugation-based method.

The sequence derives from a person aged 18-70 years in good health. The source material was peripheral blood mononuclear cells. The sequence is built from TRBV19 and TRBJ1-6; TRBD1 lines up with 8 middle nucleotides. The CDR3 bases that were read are TGTGCCAGTAGTAAGACTACAGGGGGCTATAATTCACCC. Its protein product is CASSKTTGGYNSP. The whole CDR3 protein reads CASSKTTGGYNSPLHF.